One and the same sample provided the 13 T cell receptor beta chains below, sequenced in a study of T cell clones after liver transplantation (dated by TCRdb to between 2019 and 2020). The library was built by means of the immunoSEQ multiplex PCR assay. TCRdb provides this immuneACCESS table in a form limited to in-frame rearrangements. Some clones are lacking; in checked studies, under half of them reflect an unresolved V gene, and why the rest are absent is not known. For this sample the table gives 95,000 to 130,000 clones, of which about nine tenths were detected only once. 0.83% of the sample is in the top ten clones. Source: CD4+ T cells from blood, taken 12 months after liver transplant. These receptors came from a human patient who received a liver transplant. In patients who had a transplant, some T cells may come from the graft donor.

The J gene is TRBJ1-1, the V gene TRBV15, with TRBD1 identical over 10 bases. This CDR3 region has 14 residues. Germline V CDR1 and CDR2: LNHNV, YYDKDF (reference sequence). After removal of 7 bases from V and 5 bases from J, the junction contained 7 bases not matched to a gene. CDR3 in amino acids: CATTPDRGRTEAFF. The CDR3 nucleotides are TGTGCCACCACCCCAGACAGGGGGCGGACTGAAGCTTTCTTT. The whole variable domain, remainder taken from reference TRBV15 and TRBJ1-1, is DAMVIQNPRYQVTQFGKPVTLSCSQTLNHNVMYWYQQKSSQAPKLLFHYYDKDFNNEADTPDNFQSRRPNTSFCFLDIRSPGLGDTAMYLCATTPDRGRTEAFFGQGTRLTVV.

The V and J genes are TRBV10-1 and TRBJ2-7, with 8 bases fitting TRBD1. This CDR3 contains 16 residues. Germline V gives CDR1 WNHNN, CDR2 SYGVQD (reference sequence). V shed 8 bases, J shed 4 bases, and the junction held 16 bases outside the gene matches. CDR3 nucleotides: TGCGCCAGCCCCCGGACAGGGATCCTCGCCCCTTACGAGCAGTACTTC. The encoded protein is CASPRTGILAPYEQYF.

The rearrangement links TRBV5-6 to TRBJ2-3, with 9 bases lining up with TRBD2. This CDR3 is built from 14 residues. Per germline, CDR1 SGHDT and CDR2 YYEEEE. V was clipped by 5 bases and J by 8 bases; unmatched bases: 9. The CDR3 loop reads CASSRVAGAGTQYF. CDR3 nucleotide sequence: TGTGCCAGCAGTAGAGTAGCGGGAGCGGGTACGCAGTATTTT.

This rearrangement joins TRBV30 to TRBJ2-5; D is possibly TRBD1 (6 bases). The CDR3 spans 13 residues. Germline CDR1 is GTSNPN and CDR2 is SVGIG (reference sequence). With 3 bases removed from V and 3 bases from J, the gap between germline ends came to 11 bases. As DNA, the CDR3 is TGTGCCTGGAGCAGGGGCCTTGAAGAGACCCAGTACTTC. This translates into CAWSRGLEETQYF. Complete variable domain (other parts from reference TRBV30 and TRBJ2-5): SQTIHQWPATLVQPVGSPLSLECTVEGTSNPNLYWYRQAAGRGLQLLFYSVGIGQISSEVPQNLSASRPQDRQFILSSKKLLLSDSGFYLCAWSRGLEETQYFGPGTRLLVL.

This clone has a handful of counts. This chain joins TRBV27 and TRBJ2-7; no firm D call. This CDR3 is built from 14 residues. From germline, CDR1 is MNHEY and CDR2 SMNVEV (reference sequence). The V and J ends lost 1 base and 2 bases respectively, with 9 bases between them. The CDR3 spells CASSLYGQAYEQYF. CDR3 sequence (DNA): TGTGCCAGCAGTTTATATGGCCAAGCCTACGAGCAGTACTTC.

The chain recombines TRBV19 with TRBJ2-2; D is undetermined. CDR1 LNHDA and CDR2 SQIVND come from the germline V gene (reference sequence). The CDR3 loop spans 12 amino acids. Trimming pared 1 base from V and 7 bases from J, leaving 4 bases between. CDR3 in DNA: TGTGCCAGTAGTATAGGGGACGGGGAGCTGTTTTTT. Protein sequence: CASSIGDGELFF.

The V and J genes are TRBV2 and TRBJ2-3; 10 bases line up with TRBD1. V was clipped by 3 bases and J by 3 bases; unmatched bases: 6. This CDR3 is 16 amino acids long. CDR1 SNHLY and CDR2 FYNNEI come from the germline V gene. The CDR3 coding sequence is TGTGCCAGCAGTGAGAGAGGACAGGGGGTGACAGATACGCAGTATTTT. It yields the protein CASSERGQGVTDTQYF. The full variable domain, rest sourced from reference TRBV2 and TRBJ2-3, is EPEVTQTPSHQVTQMGQEVILRCVPISNHLYFYWYRQILGQKVEFLVSFYNNEISEKSEIFDDQFSVERPDGSNFTLKIRSTKLEDSAMYFCASSERGQGVTDTQYFGPGTRLTVL.

V usage is TRBV19 and J usage is TRBJ1-2, with D possibly matching TRBD1 (6 bases). The V and J ends lost 4 bases and 0 bases respectively, with 18 bases between them. The CDR3 totals 17 residues. Germline lookup yields CDR1 LNHDA and CDR2 SQIVND (reference sequence). The CDR3: CASSTPQGKGANYGYTF. In nucleotides, the CDR3 is TGTGCCAGTAGTACCCCCCAGGGGAAGGGGGCTAACTATGGCTACACCTTC.

V and J are TRBV6-6 and TRBJ1-1; 7 bases agree with TRBD1. Germline V CDR1 and CDR2: MNHNY, SVGAGI (reference sequence). V shed 6 bases, J shed 0 bases, and the junction held 7 bases outside the gene matches. The length of the CDR3 is 15 residues. CDR3 sequence (DNA): TGTGCCAGCAGAGCAGGGGGACTCATGAACACTGAAGCTTTCTTT. Its translation is CASRAGGLMNTEAFF.

This clone has only one observation. V is TRBV5-1 and J is TRBJ2-2; 12 bases map to TRBD1. Unmatched junction bases numbered 6, after V lost 6 bases and J lost 3 bases. The CDR3 has 16 residues. Germline V CDR1 and CDR2: SGHRS, YFSETQ. Written as DNA, the CDR3 is TGCGCCAGCACCGAAGGGACAGGGGGCGACACCGGGGAGCTGTTTTTT. This gives the protein CASTEGTGGDTGELFF.

The chain's CDR3 is CASSLKKGGDSGNTIYF. The CDR3 bases are TGTGCCAGCAGCTTAAAGAAAGGGGGGGACAGTGGAAACACCATATATTTT. This chain uses TRBV7-2 with TRBJ1-3, with 7 bases that match TRBD1. The germline CDR1 and CDR2 sequences are SGHTA and FQGNSA. V gave up 2 bases and J gave up 3 bases; unmatched junction bases: 10. This CDR3 is 17 amino acids long.

The V call is TRBV18, the J call TRBJ1-5; 11 positions agree with TRBD1. Germline lookup yields CDR1 KGHSH and CDR2 LQKENI. V lost 8 bases, J lost 9 bases, and 6 bases stayed unmatched. This CDR3 contains 13 residues. The CDR3 loop is CASGGQGARPQHF. The CDR3 nucleotides read TGTGCCAGCGGAGGACAGGGGGCACGGCCCCAGCATTTT. The entire variable domain, with the rest obtained from reference TRBV18 and TRBJ1-5, is as follows: NAGVMQNPRHLVRRRGQEARLRCSPMKGHSHVYWYRQLPEEGLKFMVYLQKENIIDESGMPKERFSAEFPKEGPSILRIQQVVRGDSAAYFCASGGQGARPQHFGDGTRLSIL.

The chain uses TRBV6-6 and TRBJ2-1; D gene unclear. V lost 5 bases to trimming and J lost 0 bases, with 14 bases between them. CDR3 size: 16 residues. CDR1 and CDR2 (germline): MNHNY, SVGAGI (reference sequence). The CDR3 reads CASSPPTSPSYNEQFF. The CDR3 DNA sequence: TGTGCCAGCAGTCCCCCGACATCTCCCTCCTACAATGAGCAGTTCTTC.